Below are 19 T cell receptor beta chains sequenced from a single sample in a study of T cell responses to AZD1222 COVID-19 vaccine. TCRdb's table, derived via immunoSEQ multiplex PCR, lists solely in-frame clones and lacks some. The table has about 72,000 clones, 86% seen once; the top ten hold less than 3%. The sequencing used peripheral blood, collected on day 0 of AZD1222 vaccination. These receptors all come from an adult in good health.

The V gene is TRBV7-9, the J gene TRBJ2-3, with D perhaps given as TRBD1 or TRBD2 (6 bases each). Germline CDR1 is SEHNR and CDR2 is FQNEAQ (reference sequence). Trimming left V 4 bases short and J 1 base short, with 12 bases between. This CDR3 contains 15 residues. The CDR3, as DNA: TGTGCCAGCAGCTCGGGGGCATTCGGCACAGATACGCAGTATTTT. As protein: CASSSGAFGTDTQYF. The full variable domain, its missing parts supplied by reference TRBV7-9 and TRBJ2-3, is DTGVSQNPRHKITKRGQNVTFRCDPISEHNRLYWYRQTLGQGPEFLTYFQNEAQLEKSRLLSDRFSAERPKGSFSTLEIQRTEQGDSAMYLCASSSGAFGTDTQYFGPGTRLTVL.

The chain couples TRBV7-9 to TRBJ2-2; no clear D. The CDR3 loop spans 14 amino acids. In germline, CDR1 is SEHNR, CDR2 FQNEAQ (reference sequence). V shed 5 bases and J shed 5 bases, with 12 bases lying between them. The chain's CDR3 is CASSPEARTGELFF. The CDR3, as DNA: TGTGCCAGCAGCCCAGAGGCAAGGACCGGGGAGCTGTTTTTT. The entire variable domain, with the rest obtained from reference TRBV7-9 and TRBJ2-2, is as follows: DTGVSQNPRHKITKRGQNVTFRCDPISEHNRLYWYRQTLGQGPEFLTYFQNEAQLEKSRLLSDRFSAERPKGSFSTLEIQRTEQGDSAMYLCASSPEARTGELFFGEGSRLTVL.

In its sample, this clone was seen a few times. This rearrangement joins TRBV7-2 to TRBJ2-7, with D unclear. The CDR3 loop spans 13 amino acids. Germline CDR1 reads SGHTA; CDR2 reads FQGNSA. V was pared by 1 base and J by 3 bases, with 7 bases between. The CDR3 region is CASSLVVNYEQYF. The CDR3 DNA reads TGTGCCAGCAGCTTAGTGGTTAACTACGAGCAGTACTTC.

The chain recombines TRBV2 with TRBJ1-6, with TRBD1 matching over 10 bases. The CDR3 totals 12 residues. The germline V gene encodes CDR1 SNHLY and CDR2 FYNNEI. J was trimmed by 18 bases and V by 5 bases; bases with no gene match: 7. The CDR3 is CASSWTGGSYHF. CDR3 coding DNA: TGTGCCAGCAGTTGGACAGGGGGTTCATACCACTTT.

The CDR3 DNA reads TGTGCCAGCAGCTTTTTTACCGGGACTAGTCAAGGCGAGCAGTACTTC. It yields the protein CASSFFTGTSQGEQYF. The chain uses TRBV5-6 and TRBJ2-7; 8 bases are shared with TRBD2. Germline CDR1 SGHDT, CDR2 YYEEEE. The CDR3 covers 16 residues. Losses at the gene ends were 2 bases for V and 6 bases for J; bases not matched to a gene: 13.

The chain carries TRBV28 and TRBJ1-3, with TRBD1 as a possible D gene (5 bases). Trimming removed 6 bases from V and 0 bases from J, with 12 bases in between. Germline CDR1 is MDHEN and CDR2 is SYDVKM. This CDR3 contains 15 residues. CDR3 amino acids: CASSSDRNSGNTIYF. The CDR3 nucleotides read TGTGCCAGCAGCTCCGACAGAAACTCTGGAAACACCATATATTTT.

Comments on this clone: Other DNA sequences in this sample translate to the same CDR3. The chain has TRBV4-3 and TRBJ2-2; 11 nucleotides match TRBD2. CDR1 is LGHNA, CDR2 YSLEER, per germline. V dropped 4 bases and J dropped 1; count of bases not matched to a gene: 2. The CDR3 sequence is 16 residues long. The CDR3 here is CASSLGTSGNTGELFF. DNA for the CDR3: TGCGCCAGCAGCCTCGGGACTAGCGGGAACACCGGGGAGCTGTTTTTT.

The CDR3 spells CASSLGTLIGQYF. The CDR3 coding sequence is TGTGCCAGCAGTTTAGGGACCCTGATTGGGCAGTACTTC. J is TRBJ2-7 and V is TRBV28; either TRBD1 or TRBD2 may fit D (5 bases each). This CDR3 has 13 amino acids. V was clipped by 2 bases and J by 9 bases, with 14 bases between them. Per the germline V gene, CDR1 is MDHEN and CDR2 is SYDVKM.

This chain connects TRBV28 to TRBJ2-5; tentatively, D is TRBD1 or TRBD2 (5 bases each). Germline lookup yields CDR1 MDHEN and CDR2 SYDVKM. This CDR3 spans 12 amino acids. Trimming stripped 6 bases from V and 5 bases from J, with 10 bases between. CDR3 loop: CASRPEGETQYF. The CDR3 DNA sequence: TGTGCCAGCAGGCCCGAGGGGGAGACCCAGTACTTC.

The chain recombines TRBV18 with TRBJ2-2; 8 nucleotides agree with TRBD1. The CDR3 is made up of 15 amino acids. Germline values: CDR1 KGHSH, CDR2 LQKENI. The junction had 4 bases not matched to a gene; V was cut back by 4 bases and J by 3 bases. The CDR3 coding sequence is TGTGCCAGCTCACTTGACAGGGGTGACACCGGGGAGCTGTTTTTT. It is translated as CASSLDRGDTGELFF.

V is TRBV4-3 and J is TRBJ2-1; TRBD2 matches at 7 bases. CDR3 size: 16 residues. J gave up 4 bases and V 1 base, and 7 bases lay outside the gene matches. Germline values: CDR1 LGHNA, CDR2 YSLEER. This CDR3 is CASSQVGGGPYNEQFF. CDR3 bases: TGCGCCAGCAGCCAAGTCGGGGGAGGGCCATACAATGAGCAGTTCTTC.

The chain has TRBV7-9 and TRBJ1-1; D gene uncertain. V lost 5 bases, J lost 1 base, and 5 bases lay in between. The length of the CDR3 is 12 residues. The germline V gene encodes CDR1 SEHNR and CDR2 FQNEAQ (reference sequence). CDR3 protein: CASSKGNTEAFF. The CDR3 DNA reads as TGTGCCAGCAGCAAGGGGAACACTGAAGCTTTCTTT.

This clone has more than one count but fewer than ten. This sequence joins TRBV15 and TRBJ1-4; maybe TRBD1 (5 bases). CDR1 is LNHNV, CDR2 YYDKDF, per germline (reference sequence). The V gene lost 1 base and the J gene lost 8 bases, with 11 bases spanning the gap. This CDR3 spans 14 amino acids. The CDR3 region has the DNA TGTGCCACCAGCAGAGCCACAGAGGGGGAAAAACTGTTTTTT. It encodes CATSRATEGEKLFF.

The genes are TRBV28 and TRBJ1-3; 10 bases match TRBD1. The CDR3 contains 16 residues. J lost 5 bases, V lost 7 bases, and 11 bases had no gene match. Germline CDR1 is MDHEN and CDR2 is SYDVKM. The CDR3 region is CASIDPGQGFRNTIYF. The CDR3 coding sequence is TGTGCCAGCATCGACCCGGGACAGGGGTTTAGAAACACCATATATTTT.

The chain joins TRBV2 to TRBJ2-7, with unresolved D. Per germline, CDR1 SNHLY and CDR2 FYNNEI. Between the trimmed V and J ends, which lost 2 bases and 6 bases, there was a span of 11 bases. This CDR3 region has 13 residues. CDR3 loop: CASSELREAEQYF. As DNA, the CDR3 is TGTGCCAGCAGTGAACTGAGAGAGGCCGAGCAGTACTTC.

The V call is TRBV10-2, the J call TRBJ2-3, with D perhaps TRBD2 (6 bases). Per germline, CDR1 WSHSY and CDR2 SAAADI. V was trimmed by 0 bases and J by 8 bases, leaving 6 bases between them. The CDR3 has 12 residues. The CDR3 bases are TGCGCCAGCAGTGAGTCTAGCGGTACGCAGTATTTT. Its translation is CASSESSGTQYF.

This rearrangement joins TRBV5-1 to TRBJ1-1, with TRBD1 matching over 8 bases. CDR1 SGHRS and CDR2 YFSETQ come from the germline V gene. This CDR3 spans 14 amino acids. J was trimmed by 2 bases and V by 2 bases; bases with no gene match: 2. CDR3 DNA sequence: TGCGCCAGCAGCTTTGGGACAGGAAACACTGAAGCTTTCTTT. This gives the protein CASSFGTGNTEAFF.

CDR3 coding DNA: TGTGCCTGGAGGTGGGACAGAACCTATAATTCACCCCTCCACTTT. It codes for CAWRWDRTYNSPLHF. This chain uses TRBV30 with TRBJ1-6, with 7 positions matching TRBD1. J lost 2 bases, V lost 3 bases, and 4 bases had no gene match. This CDR3 spans 15 amino acids. CDR1 and CDR2 (germline): GTSNPN, SVGIG (reference sequence).

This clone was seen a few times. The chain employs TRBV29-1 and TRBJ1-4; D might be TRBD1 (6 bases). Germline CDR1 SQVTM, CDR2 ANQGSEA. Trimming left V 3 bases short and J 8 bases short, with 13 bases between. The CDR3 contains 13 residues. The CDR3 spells CSVEGQGREKLFF. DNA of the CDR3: TGCAGCGTTGAGGGTCAGGGGAGGGAAAAACTGTTTTTT.